This T cell receptor beta chain is from a study of cytomegalovirus exposure and HLA in healthy donors. Vbeta (60) and Jbeta (13) primers were used in the PCR. Profiling relied on immunoSEQ multiplex PCR, and the TCRdb table lists in-frame clones only, not all of them. Of 250,000 to 350,000 clones listed, roughly 89% were seen once; the top ten hold around 4.2%. Trimming stripped 4 bases from V and 5 bases from J, with 10 bases between. Per germline, CDR1 SGHNT and CDR2 YYREEE (reference sequence). This CDR3 has 12 amino acids. The chain links TRBV5-4 to TRBJ2-7; D is unresolved. This receptor was taken from a man aged 40-49 years in good health and CMV-seropositive. Sequencing was done on a sample of PBMCs. CDR3 in amino acids: CASSLPPDEQYF. The CDR3, as DNA: TGTGCCAGCAGCCTCCCCCCTGACGAGCAGTACTTC.